The clone carrying this T cell receptor (beta chain) appeared a few times. Antigen specificity is unknown. RNA transcripts yielded amplified TCR beta CDR3 regions. RT-PCR in the first round (using the HTBI primer set) targeted the TCR CDR3. TCRdb used MiXCR to reprocess the multiplex PCR reads, holding one entry per CDR3 protein. The sample has a few hundred thousand distinct CDR3 sequences, around 13% seen once; the top ten hold about 5.8%. The V gene end was trimmed by 1 base and the J gene end by 5 bases; junction bases not matched to a gene: 9. Germline CDR1 and CDR2: KGHSH and LQKENI. CDR3 size: 17 residues. The data stem from a study of T cells in Graves' hyperthyroidism and ophthalmopathy. Reasons for excluding patients were uncontrolled infection, other autoimmune disease, pregnancy or lactation. Thyroid ultrasound and orbital computed tomography, with clinical symptoms and serum thyroxine and TRAb, informed diagnoses.

Study-level findings and limits: Researchers found most expanded thyroid clonotypes above 0.001 in blood as well.

The clonotype originates from a woman in her twenties or thirties with Graves' hyperthyroidism that later progressed to Graves' ophthalmopathy. Sequencing was performed on blood. This chain joins TRBV18 and TRBJ1-1; 11 bases align to TRBD1. CDR3 protein: CASSPRKSGTGGTEAFF. CDR3 DNA: TGTGCCAGCTCACCACGTAAATCCGGGACAGGGGGGACTGAAGCTTTCTTT. The whole variable domain, remainder taken from reference TRBV18 and TRBJ1-1, is NAGVMQNPRHLVRRRGQEARLRCSPMKGHSHVYWYRQLPEEGLKFMVYLQKENIIDESGMPKERFSAEFPKEGPSILRIQQVVRGDSAAYFCASSPRKSGTGGTEAFFGQGTRLTVV.